Described below is a single TCR beta chain sequence and its context. What was amplified from RNA transcripts were TCR beta CDR3 regions. During a first-round RT-PCR of the TCR CDR3, the HTBI primer set was used. TCRdb fed the multiplex PCR reads into MiXCR, producing one record per CDR3 protein. The table shows about 420,000 distinct CDR3 sequences, with approximately 14% occurring only once. These data come from a study of T cells in Graves' hyperthyroidism and ophthalmopathy. Between the trimmed V and J ends, which lost 5 bases and 0 bases, there was a span of 28 bases. Per the germline V gene, CDR1 is SGHAT and CDR2 is FQNNGV. This CDR3 has 20 residues.

Sequenced material: blood. This chain joins TRBV11-2 and TRBJ1-1, with D possibly being TRBD1 (5 bases). This TCR was recovered from a woman aged 18-30 years with Graves' hyperthyroidism. DNA of the CDR3: TGTGCCAGCAGCCCCTATAACCTGAAGGAGGGGAAGGCGGTGAACACTGAAGCTTTCTTT. It codes for CASSPYNLKEGKAVNTEAFF.